This record looks at one T cell receptor beta chain sequence and its context. Antigen specificity is unknown. CD8+CD57+ cell expansion, shown by flow cytometry, had occurred in the patients selected for sequencing. Profiling of TCR beta VDJ combinations and CDR3 sequences used genomic DNA as template. TCRdb called the reads again in MiXCR, with one record for every CDR3 protein. The sample includes 200,000 or so distinct CDR3 sequences, 65% seen only once; the top ten take around three fifths. The data were obtained in a study of CD8+CD57+ T cells in acquired aplastic anemia. Background on the study: Sorted CD4+ and CD8+ cells gave a mean 3.2 ug DNA, range about 0.17 to 27.4 ug. Study-level points and caveats: Patients and controls shared fewer than 30 CD8+ CDR3 sequences.

Germline V CDR1 and CDR2: SGHNT, YYREEE (reference sequence). After removal of 4 bases from V and 7 bases from J, the junction contained 8 bases not matched to a gene. CDR3 length: 15 residues. The chain is built from TRBV5-4 and TRBJ1-6, with TRBD1 matching 7 bases. Sequenced material: sorted CD4+, CD8+, or CD8+CD57+ T cells (not recorded which) from PBMCs. The sequence was obtained from a human donor with aplastic anemia. The CDR3 DNA reads as TGTGCCAGCAGCAAACAGACAGGGTGGAATTCACCCCTCCACTTT. Its protein is CASSKQTGWNSPLHF. Full variable domain (outside the CDR3, taken from reference TRBV5-4 and TRBJ1-6): ETGVTQSPTHLIKTRGQQVTLRCSSQSGHNTVSWYQQALGQGPQFIFQYYREEENGRGNFPPRFSGLQFPNYSSELNVNALELDDSALYLCASSKQTGWNSPLHFGNGTRLTVT.